The 32 T cell receptor beta chains given below trace back to one sample, sequenced in a study of blood T cell repertoires in COVID-19. Here immunoSEQ multiplex PCR was the method, and the copy in TCRdb shows in-frame clones only, minus some. The sample lists around 250,000 clones; nearly 85% were seen once. Sequenced sample: peripheral blood. The receptor source for this set is a human donor in a cohort sampled during active COVID-19.

This chain joins TRBV4-3 and TRBJ1-5; the D is unclear. V lost 0 bases and J lost 3, with 9 bases in between. Looked up from germline, CDR1 is LGHNA and CDR2 is YSLEER. The CDR3 totals 15 residues. The CDR3 spells CASSQEPGYNQPQHF. CDR3 bases: TGCGCCAGCAGCCAAGAACCGGGATACAATCAGCCCCAGCATTTT.

The chain joins TRBV20-1 to TRBJ2-3, with TRBD2 matching over 12 bases. This CDR3 has 17 amino acids. Germline V gene lookup returns CDR1 DFQATT and CDR2 SNEGSKA (reference sequence). The V and J ends lost 3 bases and 6 bases, in that order; junction bases with no gene match: 13. CDR3 nucleotide sequence: TGCAGTGCTAGTTCTCTAGCGGGAGGGCCGGGACGTGATACGCAGTATTTT. Protein: CSASSLAGGPGRDTQYF.

The chain couples TRBV6-2 or TRBV6-3 to TRBJ2-7; the match to TRBD2 covers 7 bases. Germline assignment: CDR1 MNHEY and CDR2 SVGEGT. This CDR3 is 16 amino acids long. J lost 2 bases, V lost 5 bases, and 12 bases had no gene match. The chain's CDR3 is CASSSPRGREAYEQYF. For the CDR3, the DNA is TGTGCCAGCAGTAGCCCTCGAGGCCGGGAGGCCTACGAGCAGTACTTC.

This sequence joins TRBV6-1 and TRBJ2-2; 7 bases map to TRBD2. With V trimmed by 3 bases and J by 0 bases, 10 bases remained unmatched. CDR3 length equals 18 residues. CDR1 is MNHNS, CDR2 SASEGT, per germline. The CDR3 DNA is TGTGCCAGCAGTGACCGCAAGACTAGCAGACCGAACACCGGGGAGCTGTTTTTT. It is translated as CASSDRKTSRPNTGELFF.

In its sample, this clone was seen a few times. The V call is TRBV4-3, the J call TRBJ1-2; D is perhaps TRBD1 (5 bases). The length of the CDR3 is 15 residues. Germline V gene sequence: CDR1 LGHNA, CDR2 YSLEER. V was trimmed by 1 base and J by 4 bases, leaving 13 bases between them. The CDR3 DNA reads as TGCGCCAGCAGCCAAGCCTTCAAGACAGCCTATGGCTACACCTTC. Its translation: CASSQAFKTAYGYTF.

The genes are TRBV24-1 and TRBJ2-2; 7 nucleotides align to TRBD1. Trimming at V came to 7 bases and at J to 5 bases, leaving 6 bases not matched to a gene. CDR1 KGHDR and CDR2 SFDVKD come from the germline V gene. The length of the CDR3 is 14 residues. CDR3 amino acids: CATRGTDTTGELFF. DNA for the CDR3: TGTGCCACCAGAGGGACAGATACAACCGGGGAGCTGTTTTTT.

This clone occurred once. This sequence joins TRBV19 and TRBJ2-6, with D perhaps TRBD1 (5 bases). Germline CDR1 is LNHDA and CDR2 is SQIVND (reference sequence). The V end lost 3 bases, the J end lost 2 bases, and 14 bases lay between the germline ends. CDR3 length: 17 residues. The CDR3 sequence is CASSILQGEAGANVLTF. CDR3 in DNA: TGTGCCAGTAGTATTTTGCAGGGTGAGGCTGGGGCCAACGTCCTGACTTTC.

The V call is TRBV6-6, the J call TRBJ1-3; 9 bases map to TRBD1. CDR1 MNHNY and CDR2 SVGAGI come from the germline V gene (reference sequence). The CDR3 loop spans 15 amino acids. J lost 0 bases, V lost 6 bases, and 3 bases had no gene match. As DNA, the CDR3 is TGTGCCAGCAGGCGGGACAGGGTCTCTGGAAACACCATATATTTT. Residues: CASRRDRVSGNTIYF.

The chain employs TRBV2 and TRBJ1-5; possible D gene TRBD1, 6 bases. V was pared by 6 bases and J by 6 bases, with 15 bases between. The V gene's germline CDR1 is SNHLY and CDR2 FYNNEI. The CDR3 consists of 14 residues. The DNA of the CDR3 is TGTGCCAGCAGGGCGATGCAGGGGAGTCAGCCCCAGCATTTT. This sequence encodes CASRAMQGSQPQHF.

The V call is TRBV4-2, the J call TRBJ1-5; D call uncertain. The CDR3 is made up of 14 amino acids. Trimming pared 0 bases from V and 5 bases from J, leaving 8 bases between. Germline lookup yields CDR1 LGHNA and CDR2 YNFKEQ. CDR3 DNA: TGTGCCAGCAGCCAAGATCGTGCGGATCAGCCCCAGCATTTT. As protein: CASSQDRADQPQHF.

This CDR3 reads CATSRDRGQGAAGGYTF. In nucleotides, the CDR3 is TGTGCCACCAGCAGAGATCGAGGACAGGGGGCTGCGGGCGGCTACACCTTC. V and J are TRBV15 and TRBJ1-2, with 11 bases identical to TRBD1. The CDR3 runs 17 residues. Germline lookup yields CDR1 LNHNV and CDR2 YYDKDF (reference sequence). Trimming removed 0 bases from V and 8 bases from J; junction bases left unmatched: 11.

CDR3 protein: CASSLALPDTQYF. The CDR3, as DNA: TGTGCCAGCAGCTTAGCACTCCCGGATACGCAGTATTTT. J is TRBJ2-3 and V is TRBV7-9; D gene ambiguous. The ends were cut back, 0 bases at V and 6 bases at J, with 7 bases in the middle. In germline, CDR1 is SEHNR, CDR2 FQNEAQ (reference sequence). CDR3 size: 13 residues.

The chain couples TRBV4-3 to TRBJ2-5; maybe TRBD1 (6 bases). Germline V CDR1 and CDR2: LGHNA, YSLEER. The germline V and J ends were trimmed by 4 bases and 3 bases, with 18 bases remaining between them. The CDR3 sequence is 16 residues long. The DNA of the CDR3 is TGCGCCAGCAGCCTAGGAGGCTCCGGACAGAAAGAGACCCAGTACTTC. It encodes CASSLGGSGQKETQYF.

V is TRBV6-6 and J is TRBJ2-7; TRBD2 aligns across 8 bases. J lost 5 bases, V lost 8 bases, and 11 bases had no gene match. From germline, CDR1 is MNHNY and CDR2 SVGAGI (reference sequence). The CDR3 length is 14 residues. The CDR3 DNA sequence: TGTGCCAGCCTCGTGCGGGGGGAGACCGACGAGCAGTACTTC. Amino acid sequence: CASLVRGETDEQYF.

This chain links TRBV2 with TRBJ1-2; 8 bases match TRBD1. The CDR3 has 16 residues. The V and J ends lost 3 bases and 0 bases, in that order; junction bases with no gene match: 6. CDR1 and CDR2 (germline): SNHLY, FYNNEI. CDR3 loop: CASSDGQGRANYGYTF. The DNA of the CDR3 is TGTGCCAGCAGTGACGGACAGGGTCGAGCTAACTATGGCTACACCTTC.

The chain combines TRBV5-1 with TRBJ1-4, with 8 bases fitting TRBD1. V trimming: 5 bases; J trimming: 7 bases; junction bases outside the gene matches: 10. The CDR3 has 15 amino acids. Germline assignment: CDR1 SGHRS and CDR2 YFSETQ. CDR3 sequence: CASSYTTGEREKLFF. The CDR3 DNA reads as TGCGCCAGCAGTTACACGACAGGGGAGCGTGAAAAACTGTTTTTT.

The V and J genes are TRBV28 and TRBJ2-4; weak D call: TRBD2 (6 bases). This CDR3 region has 16 residues. Between the trimmed V and J ends, which lost 4 bases and 2 bases, there was a span of 15 bases. CDR1 MDHEN and CDR2 SYDVKM come from the germline V gene. The CDR3 nucleotides are TGTGCCAGCAGTTACCCGGCGGGGCAGTCCAAAAACATTCAGTACTTC. Protein product: CASSYPAGQSKNIQYF.

The rearrangement links TRBV11-2 to TRBJ2-1; possibly TRBD2 for D (5 bases). The CDR3 consists of 11 residues. CDR1 and CDR2 from the germline V gene are SGHAT and FQNNGV. V dropped 8 bases and J dropped 12 bases, with 14 bases sitting between them. This CDR3 reads CASSGRLGQFF. DNA of the CDR3: TGTGCCAGCTCGGGAAGGCTAGGGCAGTTCTTC.

The chain has TRBV3-1 (or the pseudogene TRBV3-2) and TRBJ2-2, with a tentative D call TRBD2 (6 bases). Germline assignment: CDR1 LGHDT and CDR2 YNNKEL (reference sequence). The CDR3 has 14 residues. V was clipped by 3 bases and J by 6 bases, with 11 bases between them. The CDR3 protein is CASSHGTGPGELFF. The CDR3 nucleotides are TGTGCCAGCAGCCATGGGACTGGGCCCGGGGAGCTGTTTTTT.

CDR3: CASSLRILNRLSYNEQFF. The CDR3, as DNA: TGTGCCAGCAGCCTTCGAATTTTGAACAGGCTCTCCTACAATGAGCAGTTCTTC. This chain connects TRBV3-1 (or the pseudogene TRBV3-2) to TRBJ2-1, with D perhaps matching TRBD1 (5 bases). V lost 4 bases to trimming and J lost 0 bases, with 19 bases between them. Per the germline V gene, CDR1 is LGHDT and CDR2 is YNNKEL (reference sequence). The CDR3 is 18 residues long.

V is TRBV4-2 and J is TRBJ1-6; tentatively, D is TRBD1 (6 bases). V was trimmed by 3 bases and J by 7 bases, leaving 13 bases between them. CDR3 length equals 15 residues. In germline, CDR1 is LGHNA, CDR2 YNFKEQ. The CDR3 region has the DNA TGTGCCAGCAGCCACCCGGGGGGCGAGAATTCACCCCTCCACTTT. Amino acid sequence: CASSHPGGENSPLHF.

V and J are TRBV27 and TRBJ2-1; 11 nucleotides align to TRBD2. V lost 3 bases, J lost 6 bases, and 10 bases stayed unmatched. CDR1 is MNHEY and CDR2 is SMNVEV in the germline V gene (reference sequence). The CDR3 extends over 17 amino acids. This chain's CDR3 is CASSFHTSGGPINEQFF. The CDR3 DNA reads TGTGCCAGCAGTTTCCATACTAGCGGGGGACCCATCAATGAGCAGTTCTTC.

The rearrangement joins TRBV18 to TRBJ2-7; the D gene is possibly TRBD1 (6 bases). Germline V gene lookup returns CDR1 KGHSH and CDR2 LQKENI. The length of the CDR3 is 15 residues. V was trimmed by 3 bases and J by 3 bases, leaving 15 bases between them. This chain's CDR3 is CASSPEGHIRYEQYF. CDR3 nucleotides: TGTGCCAGCTCACCTGAGGGACACATCCGCTACGAGCAGTACTTC.

CDR3 DNA: TGTGCCAGCAGCGGGATTTATAATTCACCCCTCCACTTT. Its translation is CASSGIYNSPLHF. This rearrangement joins TRBV12-3 or TRBV12-4 to TRBJ1-6; no reliable D call. V lost 6 bases, J lost 4 bases, and 7 bases lay in between. The CDR3 length is 13 residues.

This clone was counted a single time. The DNA for the CDR3 is TGTGCCAGCAGCCAAAGGACCGGGACACAGAATGAAAAACTGTTTTTT. This encodes CASSQRTGTQNEKLFF. The rearrangement uses TRBV3-1 (or the pseudogene TRBV3-2) and TRBJ1-4; D is perhaps TRBD1 (6 bases). V shed 2 bases and J shed 5 bases, with 15 bases lying between them. The CDR3 extends over 16 amino acids. CDR1 is LGHDT and CDR2 is YNNKEL in the germline V gene (reference sequence).

The V gene is TRBV5-8, the J gene TRBJ2-1; 7 bases map to TRBD2. CDR1 is SGHTS and CDR2 is YDEGEE in the germline V gene. V was pared by 1 base and J by 1 base, with 5 bases of the junction left unmatched. The CDR3 consists of 16 residues. For the CDR3, the DNA is TGTGCCAGCAGCTTGCTTGGGGGGGGGTCCTACAATGAGCAGTTCTTC. Amino acid sequence: CASSLLGGGSYNEQFF.

The chain has TRBV9 and TRBJ2-7; 9 bases agree with TRBD2. Germline CDR1 SGDLS, CDR2 YYNGEE. V gave up 5 bases and J gave up 2 bases; unmatched junction bases: 11. This CDR3 comprises 16 residues. The DNA for the CDR3 is TGTGCCAGCAGACGAGGGCTAGCGGGGCCCCCCTACGAGCAGTACTTC. Residues: CASRRGLAGPPYEQYF. Looking up the rest from reference TRBV9 and TRBJ2-7 gives the full variable domain: DSGVTQTPKHLITATGQRVTLRCSPRSGDLSVYWYQQSLDQGLQFLIQYYNGEERAKGNILERFSAQQFPDLHSELNLSSLELGDSALYFCASRRGLAGPPYEQYFGPGTRLTVT.

The rearrangement uses TRBV29-1 and TRBJ1-1; TRBD1 is a possible D gene (5 bases). Trimming shortened V by 7 bases and J by 4 bases, and 16 bases separated the two germline ends. Germline V CDR1 and CDR2: SQVTM, ANQGSEA. The CDR3 is 13 amino acids. Written as DNA, the CDR3 is TGCAGCGGGGGGGACGCTGAGGGCACTGAAGCTTTCTTT. Protein: CSGGDAEGTEAFF.

This CDR3 reads CALDGGPEAFF. The CDR3 DNA reads as TGTGCCCTAGACGGGGGACCTGAAGCTTTCTTT. The genes are TRBV19 and TRBJ1-1, with D perhaps TRBD1 (5 bases). The V end was cut by 11 bases, the J end by 6 bases, with 13 bases between. This CDR3 contains 11 residues. In germline, CDR1 is LNHDA, CDR2 SQIVND (reference sequence).

The chain links TRBV7-8 to TRBJ2-7, with 16 bases matching TRBD2. CDR3 length: 17 residues. V lost 0 bases to trimming and J lost 5 bases; unmatched junction nucleotides: 4. In germline, CDR1 is SGHVS, CDR2 FQNEAQ. In DNA, the CDR3 is TGTGCCAGCAGCTTAGCCCTAGGGACTAGCGGGAGGGACGAGCAGTACTTC. This sequence encodes CASSLALGTSGRDEQYF. Supplemented by reference TRBV7-8 and TRBJ2-7, the full variable domain reads GAGVSQSPRYKVAKRGQDVALRCDPISGHVSLFWYQQALGQGPEFLTYFQNEAQLDKSGLPSDRFFAERPEGSVSTLKIQRTQQEDSAVYLCASSLALGTSGRDEQYFGPGTRLTVT.

In its sample, this clone was seen a few times. This same CDR3 is encoded by further DNA sequences in the sample. The V gene is TRBV5-1, the J gene TRBJ2-3; 9 bases match TRBD1. Germline CDR1 is SGHRS and CDR2 is YFSETQ. Trimming removed 1 base from V and 5 bases from J; junction bases left unmatched: 5. CDR3 length: 15 amino acids. CDR3: CASSLRGTGRDTQYF. The CDR3 DNA is TGCGCCAGCAGCTTGAGGGGGACAGGGAGAGATACGCAGTATTTT.

The rearrangement joins TRBV5-1 to TRBJ1-4, with D tentatively TRBD1 (5 bases). Germline loops: CDR1 SGHRS, CDR2 YFSETQ. Trimming left V 4 bases short and J 3 bases short, with 13 bases between. This CDR3 contains 15 residues. The CDR3 reads CASSRNRDSNEKLFF. CDR3 DNA: TGCGCCAGCAGCAGAAACCGGGACTCTAATGAAAAACTGTTTTTT.